The T cell receptor beta chain described here comes from a study of identical twins (dated by TCRdb to 2015 to 2016). General notes on the study: The study deep-sequenced TCR alpha and beta repertoires from monozygotic twins, unrelated adults of various ages and cord blood to test whether fetal clonotypes persist. To rule out contamination, the twin experiments were replicated at different times with different library preparation protocols. The study at large found these results: Compared with coincidental sharing between unrelated individuals, an excess of low generation-probability sequences was observed among out-of-frame TCR alpha sequences shared between twins. Fewer insertions were carried by abundant cord blood beta clonotypes, a similar but weaker trend appeared in young adult naive repertoires, and no such trend appeared in memory repertoires. The excess sharing between twins in beta out-of-frame sequences was weaker because fewer shared sequences reduced the signal-to-noise ratio. Because the same donors could not be followed over many years, conclusions were based on cross-sectional statistical analysis. Recombination models systematically underestimated out-of-frame TCR alpha sharing in monozygotic twins but agreed with sharing between unrelated individuals. Zero-insertion analyses could be partly confounded by invariant T cells such as MAIT and iNKT, although diverse VJ usage argued against such confounding for most clonotypes.

The library came from 5' RACE. Sequencing was carried out with an Illumina HiSeq 2000. A universal primer binding site was added through template switching, and the final cDNA carried a unique molecular identifier so that TCR cDNA molecules could be counted accurately. Specific primers in the conserved constant-segment region were used to synthesize first-strand cDNA for the TCR alpha and beta chains. Each cDNA library was double barcoded, with a SMART-Mk sample barcode plus Illumina barcodes, to control for contamination. TruSeq adapter sequences along with Illumina sample barcodes were introduced in two successive PCR steps. Sequencing of the TCR alpha and beta cDNA libraries was done on the Illumina HiSeq platform using custom primers. The original methods were these. MiGEC was used to process raw reads and extract unique molecular identifiers, and MiXCR was used to find CDR3 positions. For each individual, recombination models were inferred using an EM algorithm with the repgenHMM and IGoR tools. Shared clonotype analysis was performed with the tcR package in R, normalizing sharing by the product of cloneset sizes. To study raw recombination free of thymic and clonal selection effects, out-of-frame nonproductive sequences were analyzed. TCRdb reanalyzed the raw reads on its own, using fastp at Q25 for trimming and MiXCR for clone calling, and kept in-frame beta chains. Records with the same CDR3 protein are collapsed into one entry carrying the most frequent genes and DNA. Here the V and J calls rest on TCRdb's processing, not on the authors' analysis. Recorded for this sample are about 470,000 distinct CDR3 sequences; 24% of them occurred a single time. 2.9% of the sample is taken by the ten largest.

Every donor in the study was a healthy Caucasian. Three pairs of female monozygotic twins, all aged about 18 to 30 years, made up the twin cohort. CD4+ and CD8+ T cell populations were isolated with positive isolation kits from Invitrogen. On this clonotype: No cognate antigen has been identified for it. Per-base quality was not reported, and no clone a single base away is much larger than it.

The V and J ends are trimmed by 5 bases and 2 bases, leaving 16 bases between them. The germline V gene gives CDR1 as SQVTM and CDR2 as ANQGSEA. Reading from cysteine to phenylalanine, the CDR3 counts 14 amino acids. The kept DNA is CDR3 alone, 42 bases in frame from the first base. These same records also appear under a second study, on T cells expressing NK-cell markers. As the second study states: In sorted CD3+CD56+NKG2C+, CD3+CD56+NKG2C- and CD3+CD56-NKG2C+ T-cell subsets from several donors, TCR beta-chain repertoires were profiled. Among the eight sequenced donors, seven were HCMV-seropositive and one was HCMV-seronegative. In several experiments an anti-gammadeltaTCR antibody was added to restrict sorting to alphabetaTCR-expressing T cells. For about 6 donors, the dominant CD3+CD56+NKG2C+ clonotypes were among the top 10 CD8+ clonotypes and accounted for 1.0-7.0% of CD8+ T cells. Those dominant clonotypes were again the most abundant among CD3+CD56-NKG2C+ cells in a few donors, at roughly 25-60.1%. It remained unclear whether the expanded NKG2C-expressing T cell clones were specific for HCMV antigens. The eight sequenced donors were randomly selected healthy volunteers, three men and five women. To determine HCMV serostatus, a commercial ELISA kit was used to detect HCMV-specific IgG in serum. MIGEC handled demultiplexing of the reads and grouping by UMI, while MiTCR was used to assemble and quantify clonotypes. To exclude erroneous sequences, any TCR cDNA sequence not supported by at least two reads was discarded. The tcR package was used for downstream repertoire analysis, and clonotypes were matched between fractions using CDR3 nucleotide sequence together with V segment. VDJmatch was used to annotate antigen specificity against VDJdb, with one amino acid substitution allowed in CDR3.

Sequencing was performed on CD4+ T cells sorted from blood. Recombination connected TRBV29-1 to TRBJ2-7, and perhaps TRBD1 as D gene, on 6 matching bases. The receptor was isolated from a woman under 30 in good health. The DNA sequence is TGCAGCGTTTACCCCGTTCCAGGGGCCTACGAGCAGTACTTC. Translated, it reads CSVYPVPGAYEQYF.